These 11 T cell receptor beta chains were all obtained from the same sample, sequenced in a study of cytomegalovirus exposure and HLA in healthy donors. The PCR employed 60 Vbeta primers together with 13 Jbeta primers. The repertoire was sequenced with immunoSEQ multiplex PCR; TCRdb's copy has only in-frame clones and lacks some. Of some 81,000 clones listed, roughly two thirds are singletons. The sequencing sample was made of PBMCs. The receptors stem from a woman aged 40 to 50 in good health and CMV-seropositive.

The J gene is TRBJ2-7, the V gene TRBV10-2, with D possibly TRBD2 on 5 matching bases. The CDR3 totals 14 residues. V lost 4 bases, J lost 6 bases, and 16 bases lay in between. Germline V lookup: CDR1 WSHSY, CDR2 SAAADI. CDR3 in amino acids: CASSVATTLREQYF. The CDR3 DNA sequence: TGCGCCAGCAGTGTAGCGACTACTTTGCGCGAGCAGTACTTC.

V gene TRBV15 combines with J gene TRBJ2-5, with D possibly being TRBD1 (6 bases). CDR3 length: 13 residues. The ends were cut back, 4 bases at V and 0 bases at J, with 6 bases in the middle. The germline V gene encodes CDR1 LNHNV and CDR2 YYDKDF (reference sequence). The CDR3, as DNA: TGTGCCACCAGCAAGGGGGACCAAGAGACCCAGTACTTC. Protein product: CATSKGDQETQYF.

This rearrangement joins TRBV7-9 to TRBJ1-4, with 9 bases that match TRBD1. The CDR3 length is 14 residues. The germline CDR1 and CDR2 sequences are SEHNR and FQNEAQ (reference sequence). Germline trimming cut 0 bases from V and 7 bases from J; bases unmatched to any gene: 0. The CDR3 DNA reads TGTGCCAGCAGCTTAGCGGGACAGGGTGAAAAACTGTTTTTT. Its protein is CASSLAGQGEKLFF.

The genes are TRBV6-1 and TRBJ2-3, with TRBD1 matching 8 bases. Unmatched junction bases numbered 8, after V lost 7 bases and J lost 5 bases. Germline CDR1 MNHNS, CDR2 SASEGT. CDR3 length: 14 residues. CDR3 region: CASTPGQALDTQYF. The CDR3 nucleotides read TGTGCCAGCACCCCGGGACAGGCGTTAGATACGCAGTATTTT.

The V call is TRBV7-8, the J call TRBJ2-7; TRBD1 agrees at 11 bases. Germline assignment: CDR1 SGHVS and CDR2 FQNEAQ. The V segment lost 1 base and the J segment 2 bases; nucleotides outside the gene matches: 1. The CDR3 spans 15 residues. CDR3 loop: CASSLGTGGPYEQYF. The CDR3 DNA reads TGTGCCAGCAGCTTAGGGACAGGGGGCCCCTACGAGCAGTACTTC.

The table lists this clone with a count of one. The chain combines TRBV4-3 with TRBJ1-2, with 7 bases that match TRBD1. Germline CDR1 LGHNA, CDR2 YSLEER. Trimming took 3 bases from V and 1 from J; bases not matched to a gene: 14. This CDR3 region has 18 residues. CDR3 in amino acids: CASSQVVLGAGGNYGYTF. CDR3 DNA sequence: TGCGCCAGCAGCCAGGTCGTTCTCGGGGCAGGGGGTAACTATGGCTACACCTTC.

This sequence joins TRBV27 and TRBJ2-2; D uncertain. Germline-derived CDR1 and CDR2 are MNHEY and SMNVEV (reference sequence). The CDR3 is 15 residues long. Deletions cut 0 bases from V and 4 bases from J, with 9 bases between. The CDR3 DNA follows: TGTGCCAGCAGTTTATCGAAGAGCTTCACCGGGGAGCTGTTTTTT. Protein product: CASSLSKSFTGELFF.

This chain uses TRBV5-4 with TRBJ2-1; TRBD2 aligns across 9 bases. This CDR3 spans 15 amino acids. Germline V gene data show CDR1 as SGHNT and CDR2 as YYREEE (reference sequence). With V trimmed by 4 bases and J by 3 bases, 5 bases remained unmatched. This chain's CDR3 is CASSIGLANYNEQFF. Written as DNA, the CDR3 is TGTGCCAGCAGCATAGGACTAGCGAACTACAATGAGCAGTTCTTC.

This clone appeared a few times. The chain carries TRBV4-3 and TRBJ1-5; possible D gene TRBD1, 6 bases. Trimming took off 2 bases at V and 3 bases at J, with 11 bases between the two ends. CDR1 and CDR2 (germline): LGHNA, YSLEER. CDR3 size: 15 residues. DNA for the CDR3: TGCGCCAGCAGCCAAACTACAGGGAACAATCAGCCCCAGCATTTT. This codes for CASSQTTGNNQPQHF.

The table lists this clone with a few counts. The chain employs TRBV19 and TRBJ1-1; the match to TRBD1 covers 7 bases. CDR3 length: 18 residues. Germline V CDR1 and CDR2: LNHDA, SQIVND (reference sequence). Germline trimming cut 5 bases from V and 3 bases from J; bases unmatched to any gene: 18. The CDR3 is CASSPRQGLGSGHTEAFF. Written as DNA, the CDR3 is TGTGCCAGTAGTCCGAGACAGGGTTTAGGCTCTGGGCACACTGAAGCTTTCTTT. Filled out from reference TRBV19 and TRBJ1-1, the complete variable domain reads DGGITQSPKYLFRKEGQNVTLSCEQNLNHDAMYWYRQDPGQGLRLIYYSQIVNDFQKGDIAEGYSVSREKKESFPLTVTSAQKNPTAFYLCASSPRQGLGSGHTEAFFGQGTRLTVV.

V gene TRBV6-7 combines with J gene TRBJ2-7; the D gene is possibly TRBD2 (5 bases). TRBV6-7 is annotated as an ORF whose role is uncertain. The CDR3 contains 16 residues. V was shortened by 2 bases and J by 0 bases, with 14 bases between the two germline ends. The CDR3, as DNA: TGTGCCAGCAGTTACAACCCCGGGGTACACTCCTACGAGCAGTACTTC. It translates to CASSYNPGVHSYEQYF.